The present T cell receptor beta chain was sequenced within a study of human T cells and chemical hapten exposure. Across the whole study: Among samples, TCR yields varied mainly because of small differences in pooled library volume. The study's findings and limits: Following DPC sensitization, TCRs present above 1 in 1000 frequency showed no change.

This clonotype was picked up many times. Its target is not known. Time point given: healthy volunteer bleed at 6 weeks. It was unfractionated whole blood from which total RNA was extracted. Individual cDNA molecules in this library carried unique molecular identifiers. As processed by the authors: Sample-level TCR yields exhibited a median of approximately 88,000, with a range of roughly 20,000 to 750,000. TCRdb reprocessed the RACE reads via MiXCR and lists one record per CDR3 protein. These V and J calls derive from TCRdb rather than the authors' analysis. The sample has 70,000 to 95,000 distinct CDR3 sequences; approximately 8.6% are singletons. From germline, CDR1 is KGHDR and CDR2 SFDVKD. V lost 0 bases, J lost 1 base, and 10 bases lay in between. CDR3 length: 16 amino acids.

The material sequenced was whole blood. This TCR derives from a female donor in good health. Some clones in this sample may be carry-over from other donors' samples. The chain recombines TRBV24-1 with TRBJ2-3; perhaps D is TRBD1 or TRBD2 (6 bases each). CDR3 region: CATSDLGGPGTDTQYF. In DNA, the CDR3 is TGTGCCACCAGTGATTTGGGGGGGCCGGGCACAGATACGCAGTATTTT.